This paragraph covers one TCR beta chain sequence. Antigen unknown. With a much larger clone just one base away, this may be a read error. This record belongs to a study of molecular identifiers for immune sequencing clone quantification. Study-wide background: The replicates split RNA from approximately 20,000 or 100,000 naive CD8 cells five ways and sequenced four.

The germline V gene has CDR1 GTSNPN and CDR2 SVGIG (reference sequence). The CDR3 contains 17 residues. Bulk libraries came from a prior protocol with listed TCR primers. A single record per CDR3 protein comes from TCRdb applying MiXCR to the PCR reads. The top ten hold 0.6% to 0.9% of the sample, which has approximately 680,000 distinct CDR3 sequences, about 25% seen once. Overall study results and limits: Effector cells kept over 97% of their molecules in clones above 20 RNA copies, while naive cells kept under 1% there.

CD8+CD4-CCR7+CD45RA+ cells were sorted as naive CD8 T cells. The source of this sequence is a human donor in good health. Some libraries in this study had Jurkat cell RNA spiked in. V usage is TRBV30 and J usage is TRBJ2-1; D may correspond to TRBD1 or TRBD2 (6 bases each). The sample consisted of naive CD8+ T cells from blood, with Jurkat cell RNA spiked in. The subset was: FACS-sorted CD8+CD4-CCR7+CD45RA+ naive T cells. The CDR3: CVWSVPLPGATADEQFF. In nucleotides, the CDR3 is TGTGTCTGGAGTGTACCCCTCCCGGGGGCCACCGCGGATGAGCAGTTCTTC.